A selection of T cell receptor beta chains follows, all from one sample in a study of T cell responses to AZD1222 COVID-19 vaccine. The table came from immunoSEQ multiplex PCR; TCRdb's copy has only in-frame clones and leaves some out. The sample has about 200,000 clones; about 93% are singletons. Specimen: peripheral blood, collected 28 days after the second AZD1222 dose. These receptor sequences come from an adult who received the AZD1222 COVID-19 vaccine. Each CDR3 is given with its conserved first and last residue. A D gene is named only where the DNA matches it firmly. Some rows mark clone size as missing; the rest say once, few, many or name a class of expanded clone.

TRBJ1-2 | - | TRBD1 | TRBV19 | TGTGCCAGTAGTATAGGGACAGGGAACTATGGCTACACCTTC | CASSIGTGNYGYTF
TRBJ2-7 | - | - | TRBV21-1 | TGTGCCAGCAGCATGGTTAGCGGGGACACATACGAGCAGTACTTC | CASSMVSGDTYEQYF
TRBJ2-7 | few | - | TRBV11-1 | TGTGCCAGCAGCCTCCGGAGTAATGTGTACGAGCAGTACTTC | CASSLRSNVYEQYF
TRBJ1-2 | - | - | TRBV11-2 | TGTGCCAGCAGCCCGGGGGGAGGCTACACCTTC | CASSPGGGYTF
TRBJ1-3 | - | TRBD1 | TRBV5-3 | TGTGCCAGAAGCTTGGCCACCGACCCGGACAGGGTAGGAAACACCATATATTTT | CARSLATDPDRVGNTIYF
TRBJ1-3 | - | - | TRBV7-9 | TGTGCCAGCACGGAAGTCAAGAACTCTGGAAACACCATATATTTT | CASTEVKNSGNTIYF
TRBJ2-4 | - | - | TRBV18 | TGTGCCAGCTCACCACCCCCCCAAAGAACGACAGGAGTTAGGGACATTCAGTACTTC | CASSPPPQRTTGVRDIQYF
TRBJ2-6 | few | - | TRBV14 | TGTGCCAGCAGCCAAGACGGAACTGGGGCCAACGTCCTGACTTTC | CASSQDGTGANVLTF
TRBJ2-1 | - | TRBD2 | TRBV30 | TGTGCCTGCCGGGGGGGGGCCGGGTACAATGAGCAGTTCTTC | CACRGGAGYNEQFF
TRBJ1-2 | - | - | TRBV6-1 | TGTGCCAGCAGTGAGGGAGGCCCGGGGGGCTACACCTTC | CASSEGGPGGYTF
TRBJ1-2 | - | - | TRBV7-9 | TGTGCCTCGTCGTCTAACTATGGCTACACCTTC | CASSSNYGYTF
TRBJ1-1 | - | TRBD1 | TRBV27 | TGTGCCAGCAGGGGGGACAGGGCGGGGGAAGCTTTCTTT | CASRGDRAGEAFF
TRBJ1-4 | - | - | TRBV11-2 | TGTGCCAGCAGCTCCCAAAACGATGAAAAACTGTTTTTT | CASSSQNDEKLFF
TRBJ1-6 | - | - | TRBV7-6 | TGTGCCAGCAGTAAGACACGGAGCTCCTATAATTCACCCCTCCACTTT | CASSKTRSSYNSPLHF
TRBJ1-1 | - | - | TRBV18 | TGTGCCAGCTCACCAACACTAGGTACTGAAGCTTTCTTT | CASSPTLGTEAFF
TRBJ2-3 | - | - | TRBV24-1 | TGTGCCACCAGTGACACAGATACGCAGTATTTT | CATSDTDTQYF
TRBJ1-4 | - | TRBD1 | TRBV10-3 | TGTGCCATCAGTGGGAGACAGGGGATCAATGAAAAACTGTTTTTT | CAISGRQGINEKLFF
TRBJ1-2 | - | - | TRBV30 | TGTGCCTGGAGTGGGGGGACATACAACTATGGCTACACCTTC | CAWSGGTYNYGYTF
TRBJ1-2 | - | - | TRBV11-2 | TGTGCCAGCAGCCCCGGGGACTTATATGGCTACACCTTC | CASSPGDLYGYTF
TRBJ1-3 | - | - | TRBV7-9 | TGTGCCAGCAGCTTATTGCCAGTCGGAAACACCATATATTTT | CASSLLPVGNTIYF
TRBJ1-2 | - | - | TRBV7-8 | TGTGCCAGCAGCTTCGACATCAACTATGGCTACACCTTC | CASSFDINYGYTF
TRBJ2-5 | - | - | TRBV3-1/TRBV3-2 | TGTGCCAGCAGCCTAGAGGGGGCCCAGTACTTC | CASSLEGAQYF
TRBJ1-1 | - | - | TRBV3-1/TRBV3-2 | TGTGCCAGCAGCCAAGAACAAGGTAGGGGCACTGAAGCTTTCTTT | CASSQEQGRGTEAFF
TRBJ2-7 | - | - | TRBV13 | TGTGCCAGCAGCCCGGGACAAGGATTCTACGAGCAGTACTTC | CASSPGQGFYEQYF
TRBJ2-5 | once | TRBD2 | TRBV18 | TGTGCCAGCTCACCGGGGAGGGGCGAGACCCAGTACTTC | CASSPGRGETQYF